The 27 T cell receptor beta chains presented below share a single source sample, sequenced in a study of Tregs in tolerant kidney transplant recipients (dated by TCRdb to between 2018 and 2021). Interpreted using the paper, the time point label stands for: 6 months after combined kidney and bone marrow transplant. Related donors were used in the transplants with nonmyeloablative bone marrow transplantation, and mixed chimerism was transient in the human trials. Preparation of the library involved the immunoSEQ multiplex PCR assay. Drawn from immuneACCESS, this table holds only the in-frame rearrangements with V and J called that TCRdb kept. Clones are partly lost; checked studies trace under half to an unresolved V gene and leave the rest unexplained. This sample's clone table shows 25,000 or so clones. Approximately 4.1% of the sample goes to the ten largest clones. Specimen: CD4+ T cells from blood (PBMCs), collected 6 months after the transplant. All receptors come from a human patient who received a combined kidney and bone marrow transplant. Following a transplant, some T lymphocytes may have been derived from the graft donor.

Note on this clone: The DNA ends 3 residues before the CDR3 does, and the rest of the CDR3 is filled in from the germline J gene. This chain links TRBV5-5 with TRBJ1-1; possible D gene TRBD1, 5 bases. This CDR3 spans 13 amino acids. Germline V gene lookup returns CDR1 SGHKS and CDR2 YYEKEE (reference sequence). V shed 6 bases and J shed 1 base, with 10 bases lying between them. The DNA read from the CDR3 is TGTGCCAGCACTCTGGGGGGGAACACTGAA. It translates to CASTLGGNTE. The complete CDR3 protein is CASTLGGNTEAFF.

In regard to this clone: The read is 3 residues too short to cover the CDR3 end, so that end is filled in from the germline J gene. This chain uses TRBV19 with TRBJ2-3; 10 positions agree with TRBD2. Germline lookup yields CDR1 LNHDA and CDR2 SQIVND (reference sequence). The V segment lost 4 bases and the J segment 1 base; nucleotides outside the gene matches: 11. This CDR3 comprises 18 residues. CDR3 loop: CASSTPRGGTSGTDTQYF. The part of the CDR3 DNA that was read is TGTGCCAGTAGTACCCCCAGGGGGGGGACTAGCGGCACAGATACG. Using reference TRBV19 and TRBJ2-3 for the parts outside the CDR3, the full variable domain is DGGITQSPKYLFRKEGQNVTLSCEQNLNHDAMYWYRQDPGQGLRLIYYSQIVNDFQKGDIAEGYSVSREKKESFPLTVTSAQKNPTAFYLCASSTPRGGTSGTDTQYFGPGTRLTVL.

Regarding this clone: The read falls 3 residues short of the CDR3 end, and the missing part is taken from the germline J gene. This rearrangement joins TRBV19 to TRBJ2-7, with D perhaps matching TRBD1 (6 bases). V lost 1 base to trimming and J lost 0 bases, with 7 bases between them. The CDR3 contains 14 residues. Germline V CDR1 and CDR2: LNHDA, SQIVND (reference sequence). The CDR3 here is CASSIGTASYEQYF. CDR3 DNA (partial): TGTGCCAGTAGTATAGGGACAGCCTCCTACGAG.

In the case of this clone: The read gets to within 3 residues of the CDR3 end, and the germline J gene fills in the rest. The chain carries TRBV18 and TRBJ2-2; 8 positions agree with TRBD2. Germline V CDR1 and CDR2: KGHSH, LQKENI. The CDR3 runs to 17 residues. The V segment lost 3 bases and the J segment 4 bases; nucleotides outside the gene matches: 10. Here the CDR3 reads CASSPRTSWEFTGELFF. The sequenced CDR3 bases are TGTGCCAGCTCACCGAGGACTAGCTGGGAATTCACCGGGGAG.

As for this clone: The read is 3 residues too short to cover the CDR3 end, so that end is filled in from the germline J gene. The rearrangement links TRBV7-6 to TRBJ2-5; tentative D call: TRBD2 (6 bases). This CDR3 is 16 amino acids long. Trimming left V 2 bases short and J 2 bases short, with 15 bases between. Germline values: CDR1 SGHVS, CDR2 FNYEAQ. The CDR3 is CASSLRGGPTQETQYF. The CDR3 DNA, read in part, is TGTGCCAGCAGCTTAAGAGGAGGGCCAACACAAGAGACC.

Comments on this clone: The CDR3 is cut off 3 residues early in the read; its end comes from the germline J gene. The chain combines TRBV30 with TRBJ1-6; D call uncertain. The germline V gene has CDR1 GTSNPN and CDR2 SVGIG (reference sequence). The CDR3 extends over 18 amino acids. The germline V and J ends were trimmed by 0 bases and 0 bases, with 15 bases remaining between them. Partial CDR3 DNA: TGTGCCTGGAGTGTACCAAGGCAGAAGAGCTCCTATAATTCACCC. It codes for CAWSVPRQKSSYNSP. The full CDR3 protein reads CAWSVPRQKSSYNSPLHF.

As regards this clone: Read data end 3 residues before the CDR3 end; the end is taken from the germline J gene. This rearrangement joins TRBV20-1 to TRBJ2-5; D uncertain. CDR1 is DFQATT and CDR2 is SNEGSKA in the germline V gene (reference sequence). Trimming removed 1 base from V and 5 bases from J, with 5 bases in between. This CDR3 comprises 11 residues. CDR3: CSARARETQYF. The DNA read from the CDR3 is TGCAGTGCTAGAGCTCGGGAGACC.

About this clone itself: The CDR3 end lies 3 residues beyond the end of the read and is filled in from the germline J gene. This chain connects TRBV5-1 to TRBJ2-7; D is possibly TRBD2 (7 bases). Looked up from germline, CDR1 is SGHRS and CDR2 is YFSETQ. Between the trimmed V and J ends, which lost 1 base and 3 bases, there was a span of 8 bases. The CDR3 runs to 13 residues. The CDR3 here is CASSLRGGYEQYF. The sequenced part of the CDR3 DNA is TGCGCCAGCAGCTTGAGGGGGGGCTACGAG. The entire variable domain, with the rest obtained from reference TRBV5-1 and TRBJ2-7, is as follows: KAGVTQTPRYLIKTRGQQVTLSCSPISGHRSVSWYQQTPGQGLQFLFEYFSETQRNKGNFPGRFSGRQFSNSRSEMNVSTLELGDSALYLCASSLRGGYEQYFGPGTRLTVT.

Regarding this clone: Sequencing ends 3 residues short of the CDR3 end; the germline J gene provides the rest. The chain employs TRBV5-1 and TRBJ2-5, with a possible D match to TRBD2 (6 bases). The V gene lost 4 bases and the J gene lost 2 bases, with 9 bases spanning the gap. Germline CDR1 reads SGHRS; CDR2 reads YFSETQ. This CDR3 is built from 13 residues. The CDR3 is CASSGGLQETQYF. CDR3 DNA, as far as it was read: TGCGCCAGCAGCGGTGGACTACAAGAGACC. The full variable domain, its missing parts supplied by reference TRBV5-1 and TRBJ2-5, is KAGVTQTPRYLIKTRGQQVTLSCSPISGHRSVSWYQQTPGQGLQFLFEYFSETQRNKGNFPGRFSGRQFSNSRSEMNVSTLELGDSALYLCASSGGLQETQYFGPGTRLLVL.

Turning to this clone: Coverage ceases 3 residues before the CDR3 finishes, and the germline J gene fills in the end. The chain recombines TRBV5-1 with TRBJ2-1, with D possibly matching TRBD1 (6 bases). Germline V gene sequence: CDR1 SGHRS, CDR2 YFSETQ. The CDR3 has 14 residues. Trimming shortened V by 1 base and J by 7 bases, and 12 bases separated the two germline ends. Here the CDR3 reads CASSLPRGFNEQFF. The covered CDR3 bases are TGCGCCAGCAGCTTGCCCAGGGGATTTAATGAG.

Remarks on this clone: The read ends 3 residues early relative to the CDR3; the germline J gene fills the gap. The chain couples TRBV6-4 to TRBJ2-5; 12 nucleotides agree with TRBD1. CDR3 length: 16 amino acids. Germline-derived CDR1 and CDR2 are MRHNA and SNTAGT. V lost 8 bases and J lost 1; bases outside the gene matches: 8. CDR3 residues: CASGTGGVLAQETQYF. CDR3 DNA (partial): TGTGCCAGCGGGACAGGGGGCGTGCTAGCCCAAGAGACC.

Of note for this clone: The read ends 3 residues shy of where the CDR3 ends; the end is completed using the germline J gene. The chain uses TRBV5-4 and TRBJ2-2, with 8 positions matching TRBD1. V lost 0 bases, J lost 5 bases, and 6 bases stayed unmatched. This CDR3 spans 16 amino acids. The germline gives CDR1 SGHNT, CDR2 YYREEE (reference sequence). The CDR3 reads CASSLAGRGLTGELFF. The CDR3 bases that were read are TGTGCCAGCAGCTTGGCGGGCAGGGGGCTTACCGGGGAG.

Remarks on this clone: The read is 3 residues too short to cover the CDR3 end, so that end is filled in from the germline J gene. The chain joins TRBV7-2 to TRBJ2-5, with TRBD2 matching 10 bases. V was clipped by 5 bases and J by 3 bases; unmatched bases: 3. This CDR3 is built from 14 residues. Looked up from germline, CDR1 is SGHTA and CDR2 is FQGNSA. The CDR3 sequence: CASSPTSGKETQYF. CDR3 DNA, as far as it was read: TGTGCCAGCAGCCCTACTAGCGGGAAAGAGACC.

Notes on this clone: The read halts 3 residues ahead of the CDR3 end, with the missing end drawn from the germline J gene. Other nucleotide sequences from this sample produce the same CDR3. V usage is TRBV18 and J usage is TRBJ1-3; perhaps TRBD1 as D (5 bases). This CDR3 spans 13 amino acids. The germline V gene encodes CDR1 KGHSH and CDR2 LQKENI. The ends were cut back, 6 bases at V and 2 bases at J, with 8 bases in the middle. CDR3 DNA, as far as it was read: TGTGCCAGCTCTCCGACAGCTGGAAACACC. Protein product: CASSPTAGNT. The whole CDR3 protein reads CASSPTAGNTIYF. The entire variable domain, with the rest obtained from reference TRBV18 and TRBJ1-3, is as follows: NAGVMQNPRHLVRRRGQEARLRCSPMKGHSHVYWYRQLPEEGLKFMVYLQKENIIDESGMPKERFSAEFPKEGPSILRIQQVVRGDSAAYFCASSPTAGNTIYFGEGSWLTVV.

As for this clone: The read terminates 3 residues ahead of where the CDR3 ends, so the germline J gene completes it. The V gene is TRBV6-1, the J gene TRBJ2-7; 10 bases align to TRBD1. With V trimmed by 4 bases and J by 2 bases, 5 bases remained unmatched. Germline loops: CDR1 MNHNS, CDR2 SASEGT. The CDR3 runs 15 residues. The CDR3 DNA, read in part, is TGTGCCAGCAGTGCGCGACAGGGGGCGGCCTACGAG. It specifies CASSARQGAAYE. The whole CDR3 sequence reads CASSARQGAAYEQYF.

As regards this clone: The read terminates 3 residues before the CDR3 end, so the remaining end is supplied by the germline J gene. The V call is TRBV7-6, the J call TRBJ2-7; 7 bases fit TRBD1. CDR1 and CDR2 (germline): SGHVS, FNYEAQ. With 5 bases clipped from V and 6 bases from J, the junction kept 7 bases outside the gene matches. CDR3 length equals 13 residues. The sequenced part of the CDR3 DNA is TGTGCCAGCAGCCGGGCACAGGGGTTCGAG. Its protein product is CASSRAQGFE. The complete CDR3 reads CASSRAQGFEQYF. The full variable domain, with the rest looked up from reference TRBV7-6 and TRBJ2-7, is GAGVSQSPRYKVTKRGQDVALRCDPISGHVSLYWYRQALGQGPEFLTYFNYEAQQDKSGLPNDRFSAERPEGSISTLTIQRTEQRDSAMYRCASSRAQGFEQYFGPGTRLTVT.

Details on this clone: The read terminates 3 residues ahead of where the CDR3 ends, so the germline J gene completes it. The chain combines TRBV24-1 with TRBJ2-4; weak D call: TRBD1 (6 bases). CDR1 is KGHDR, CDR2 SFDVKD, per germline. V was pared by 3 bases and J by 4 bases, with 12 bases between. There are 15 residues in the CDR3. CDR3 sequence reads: CATSDTGKSKNIQYF. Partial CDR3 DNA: TGTGCCACCAGTGATACAGGGAAGTCTAAAAACATT.

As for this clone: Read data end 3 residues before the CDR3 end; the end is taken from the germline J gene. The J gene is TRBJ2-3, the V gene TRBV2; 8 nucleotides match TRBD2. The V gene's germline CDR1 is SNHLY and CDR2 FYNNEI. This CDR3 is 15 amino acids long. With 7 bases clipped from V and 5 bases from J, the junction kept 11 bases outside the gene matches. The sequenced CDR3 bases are TGTGCCAGCAATTTACGAAGCGGGGGAGGAGATACG. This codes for CASNLRSGGGDT. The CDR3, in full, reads CASNLRSGGGDTQYF.

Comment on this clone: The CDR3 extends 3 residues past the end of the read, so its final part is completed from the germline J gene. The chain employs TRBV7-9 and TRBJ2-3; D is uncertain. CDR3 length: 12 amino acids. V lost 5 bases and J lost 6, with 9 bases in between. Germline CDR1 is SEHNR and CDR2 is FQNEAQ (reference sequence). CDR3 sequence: CASSHLRDTQYF. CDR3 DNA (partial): TGTGCCAGCAGCCACCTACGGGATACG.

The CDR3 bases that were read are TGTGCCAGCAGCCTTACCGGGGTTGGAAACACC. Protein sequence: CASSLTGVGNT. From start to end, the CDR3 is CASSLTGVGNTIYF. The chain uses TRBV7-2 and TRBJ1-3; D uncertain. The read is 3 residues too short to cover the CDR3 end, so that end is filled in from the germline J gene. Germline V gives CDR1 SGHTA, CDR2 FQGNSA. V was pared by 5 bases and J by 3 bases, with 11 bases between. This CDR3 spans 14 amino acids.

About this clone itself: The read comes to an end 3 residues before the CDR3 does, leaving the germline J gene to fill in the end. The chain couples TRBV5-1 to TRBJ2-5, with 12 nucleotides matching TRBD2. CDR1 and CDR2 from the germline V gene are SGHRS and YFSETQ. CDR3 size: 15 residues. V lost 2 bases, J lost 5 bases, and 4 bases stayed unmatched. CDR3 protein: CASSFIGTSGETQYF. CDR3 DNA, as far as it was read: TGCGCCAGCAGCTTTATCGGGACTAGCGGGGAGACC.

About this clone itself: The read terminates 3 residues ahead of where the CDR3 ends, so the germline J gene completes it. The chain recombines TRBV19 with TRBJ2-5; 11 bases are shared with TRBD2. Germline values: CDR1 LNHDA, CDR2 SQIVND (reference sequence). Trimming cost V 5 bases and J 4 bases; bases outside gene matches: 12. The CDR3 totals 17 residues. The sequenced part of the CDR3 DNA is TGTGCCAGTAGTCCGGCCTCTAGCGGGAGGATCCTAGAGACC. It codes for CASSPASSGRILET. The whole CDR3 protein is CASSPASSGRILETQYF.

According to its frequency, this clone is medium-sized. Partial CDR3 DNA: TGTGCCAGCAGCCACCCGAACAGGGCAAACTATGGC. Translation gives CASSHPNRANYG. The whole CDR3 protein is CASSHPNRANYGYTF. This chain uses TRBV5-4 with TRBJ1-2; a possible D gene is TRBD1 (6 bases). The CDR3 is cut off 3 residues early in the read; its end comes from the germline J gene. The CDR3 sequence is 15 residues long. Trimming took 4 bases from V and 2 from J, leaving 15 bases between them. CDR1 and CDR2 (germline): SGHNT, YYREEE (reference sequence).

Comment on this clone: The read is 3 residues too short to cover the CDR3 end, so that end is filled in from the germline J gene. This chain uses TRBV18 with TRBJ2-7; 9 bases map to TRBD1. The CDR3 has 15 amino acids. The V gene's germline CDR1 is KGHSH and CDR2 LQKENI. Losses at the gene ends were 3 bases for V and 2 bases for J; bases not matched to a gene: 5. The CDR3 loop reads CASSPGQGPAYEQYF. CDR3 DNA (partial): TGTGCCAGCTCACCCGGACAGGGGCCCGCCTACGAG.

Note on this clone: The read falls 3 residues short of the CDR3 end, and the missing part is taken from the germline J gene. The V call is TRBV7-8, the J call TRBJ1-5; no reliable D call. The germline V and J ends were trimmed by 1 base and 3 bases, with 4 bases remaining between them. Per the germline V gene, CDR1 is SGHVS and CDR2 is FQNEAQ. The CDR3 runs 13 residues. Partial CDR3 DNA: TGTGCCAGCAGCTTAGATCTCAATCAGCCC. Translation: CASSLDLNQP. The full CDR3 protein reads CASSLDLNQPQHF.

The CDR3 reads CASSPRTGSAGNTIYF. The covered CDR3 bases are TGTGCCAGCAGCCCCCGAACAGGGTCGGCTGGAAACACC. This chain links TRBV7-8 with TRBJ1-3; weak D call: TRBD1 (6 bases). Read data end 3 residues before the CDR3 end; the end is taken from the germline J gene. V was trimmed by 5 bases and J by 2 bases, leaving 16 bases between them. Germline V CDR1 and CDR2: SGHVS, FQNEAQ. This CDR3 comprises 16 residues.

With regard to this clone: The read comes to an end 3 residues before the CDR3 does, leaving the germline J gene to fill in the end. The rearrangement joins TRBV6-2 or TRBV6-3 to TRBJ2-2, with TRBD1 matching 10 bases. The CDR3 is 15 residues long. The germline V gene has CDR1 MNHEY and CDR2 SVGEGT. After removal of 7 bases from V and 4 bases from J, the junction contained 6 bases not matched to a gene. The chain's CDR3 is CASTRQGAVTGELFF. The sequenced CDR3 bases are TGTGCCAGCACCAGACAGGGGGCGGTCACCGGGGAG.